This entry lists 22 T cell receptor beta chains sequenced from one sample in a study of T cells in Graves' hyperthyroidism and ophthalmopathy. Regions amplified from RNA transcripts were the TCR beta CDR3 regions. The HTBI primer set was used in a first-round RT-PCR of the TCR CDR3. TCRdb re-analysed the multiplex PCR reads in MiXCR, keeping a single row per CDR3 protein. The sample lists 300,000 to 400,000 distinct CDR3 sequences; 13% were seen once. Sequencing was carried out using blood. These receptors originate from a woman aged 18 to 35 with Graves' hyperthyroidism.

This clonotype was recorded at least ten times. The V and J genes are TRBV5-1 and TRBJ1-4; TRBD1 aligns across 8 bases. Germline CDR1 is SGHRS and CDR2 is YFSETQ. The CDR3 sequence is 15 residues long. V was pared by 2 bases and J by 8 bases, with 8 bases of the junction left unmatched. The DNA for the CDR3 is TGCGCCAGCAGCTTTGCGGACAGGGCAAGGGAAAAACTGTTTTTT. Translated, it gives CASSFADRAREKLFF.

This clonotype was counted only a few times. This chain uses TRBV12-3 or TRBV12-4 with TRBJ1-1; D remains unclear. Trimming took 7 bases from V and 4 from J, leaving 10 bases between them. CDR3 length: 12 residues. In nucleotides, the CDR3 is TGTGCCAGCACTCGGAGGAGCACTGAAGCTTTCTTT. Its protein is CASTRRSTEAFF.

This clonotype has more than one count but fewer than ten. This chain connects TRBV19 to TRBJ1-5, with D possibly TRBD1 on 5 matching bases. The ends were cut back, 1 base at V and 9 bases at J, with 13 bases in the middle. Germline V gene sequence: CDR1 LNHDA, CDR2 SQIVND (reference sequence). The CDR3 sequence is 14 residues long. Here the CDR3 DNA reads TGTGCCAGTAGTATAGCTCAGGGTCGGGGGCCCCAGCATTTT. Translation: CASSIAQGRGPQHF.

This clonotype was detected many times. DNA of the CDR3: TGTGCCACCAGCAGAGATCCTCCGGGACAGCTTACTAATCAGCCCCAGCATTTT. Amino acids: CATSRDPPGQLTNQPQHF. The V gene is TRBV15, the J gene TRBJ1-5; 7 nucleotides agree with TRBD1. The CDR3 has 18 residues. The J segment lost 4 bases and the V segment lost 0 bases, leaving 12 bases of the junction unmatched. The germline gives CDR1 LNHNV, CDR2 YYDKDF (reference sequence).

This clonotype was counted only a few times. CDR3 DNA sequence: TGTGCCAGTAGTATCTTGAGCCAGCCCCAGCATTTT. Translation: CASSILSQPQHF. This chain joins TRBV19 and TRBJ1-5; D is uncertain. Trimming shortened V by 3 bases and J by 7 bases, and 7 bases separated the two germline ends. CDR1 is LNHDA and CDR2 is SQIVND in the germline V gene (reference sequence). This CDR3 has 12 residues.

Ten or more counts support this clonotype. The gene calls are TRBV6-5 and TRBJ1-1; D gene ambiguous. The CDR3 length is 15 residues. Trimming cost V 2 bases and J 1 base, with 11 bases left between them. The germline V gene encodes CDR1 MNHEY and CDR2 SVGAGI. CDR3 sequence reads: CASSYDRSRNTEAFF. For the CDR3, the DNA is TGTGCCAGCAGTTACGACCGGAGTAGGAACACTGAAGCTTTCTTT.

A single count supports this clonotype. Germline is not matched at one junction end, which may reflect a read error. The rearrangement uses TRBV12-3 or TRBV12-4 and TRBJ2-6; either TRBD1 or TRBD2 may supply D (6 bases each). The CDR3 has 14 residues. CDR3 sequence reads: CASSLRTRGTRDSF. CDR3 nucleotides: TGTGCCAGCAGTTTACGAACCCGGGGGACAAGGGACTCTTTC.

The chain employs TRBV6-2 or TRBV6-3 and TRBJ2-6; D not resolved. V lost 6 bases, J lost 1 base, and 13 bases lay in between. This CDR3 comprises 16 residues. The germline CDR1 and CDR2 sequences are MNHEY and SVGEGT. The CDR3 DNA reads TGTGCCAGCAGGGGATTTGGGAAGTCTGGGGCCAACGTCCTGACTTTC. Protein product: CASRGFGKSGANVLTF.

This clonotype was observed many times. CDR3 in amino acids: CASSLGWGQTEAFF. The CDR3 DNA reads TGTGCCAGCAGCTTGGGATGGGGGCAAACTGAAGCTTTCTTT. The V call is TRBV5-6, the J call TRBJ1-1, with D possibly TRBD1 on 6 matching bases. The CDR3 is 14 residues long. The V end lost 0 bases, the J end lost 5 bases, and 11 bases lay between the germline ends. The V gene's germline CDR1 is SGHDT and CDR2 YYEEEE.

The table lists this clonotype with a few counts. The chain has TRBV20-1 and TRBJ1-1; no firm D call. This CDR3 spans 13 amino acids. Trimming cost V 3 bases and J 1 base, with 9 bases left between them. Germline assignment: CDR1 DFQATT and CDR2 SNEGSKA (reference sequence). The CDR3 bases are TGCAGTGCTAGGGCCCCCGGGAACACTGAAGCTTTCTTT. Amino acids: CSARAPGNTEAFF.

This clonotype was seen ten or more times. The chain links TRBV12-3 or TRBV12-4 to TRBJ2-3, with D unclear. Trimming stripped 6 bases from V and 1 base from J, with 2 bases between. CDR3 length: 11 residues. The CDR3 region has the DNA TGTGCCAGCAGGGGCACAGATACGCAGTATTTT. This encodes CASRGTDTQYF.

At least ten counts were recorded for this clonotype. The chain joins TRBV6-1 to TRBJ2-5; D could derive from TRBD1 or TRBD2 (6 bases each). The germline V and J ends were trimmed by 6 bases and 3 bases, with 26 bases remaining between them. The CDR3 is made up of 18 amino acids. Germline V CDR1 and CDR2: MNHNS, SASEGT. CDR3 sequence (DNA): TGTGCCAGCAGCCGGACCGACGGGGGCGCTTTGGGTAAAGAGACCCAGTACTTC. It is translated as CASSRTDGGALGKETQYF.

This clonotype was seen ten or more times. The chain combines TRBV10-3 with TRBJ2-2; TRBD2 matches 15 bases. The ends lost 4 bases at V and 6 bases at J; junction bases unmatched: 15. CDR3 length: 20 amino acids. The V gene's germline CDR1 is ENHRY and CDR2 SYGVKD. The CDR3 protein is CAISGPRTSGRAEGSGELFF. The CDR3 DNA is TGTGCCATCAGTGGCCCCCGGACTAGCGGGAGGGCCGAGGGATCCGGGGAGCTGTTTTTT.

This clonotype showed up just a few times. V and J are TRBV5-6 and TRBJ2-1; D might be TRBD2 (7 bases). This CDR3 is built from 16 residues. The germline CDR1 and CDR2 sequences are SGHDT and YYEEEE. V shed 3 bases and J shed 4 bases, with 17 bases lying between them. CDR3 coding DNA: TGTGCCAGCAGCTGGAGGCGGGGGCCCCTATACAATGAGCAGTTCTTC. Translation: CASSWRRGPLYNEQFF.

This clonotype was counted ten times or more. The chain joins TRBV18 to TRBJ1-5; D is undetermined. Germline lookup yields CDR1 KGHSH and CDR2 LQKENI. V lost 5 bases, J lost 5 bases, and 10 bases lay in between. This CDR3 contains 13 residues. The CDR3 is CASSVAADQPQHF. The CDR3, as DNA: TGTGCCAGCTCAGTTGCAGCCGATCAGCCCCAGCATTTT.

The V and J genes are TRBV12-3 or TRBV12-4 and TRBJ1-5; D unclear. CDR3 length: 13 residues. V was shortened by 4 bases and J by 4 bases, with 8 bases between the two germline ends. CDR3 sequence reads: CASSSTANQPQHF. Written as DNA, the CDR3 is TGTGCCAGCAGTTCCACAGCGAATCAGCCCCAGCATTTT.

Many counts were recorded for this clonotype. The V and J genes are TRBV3-1 and TRBJ2-1; D is undetermined. Germline-derived CDR1 and CDR2 are LGHDT and YNNKEL (reference sequence). The length of the CDR3 is 14 residues. Trimming removed 4 bases from V and 9 bases from J, with 16 bases in between. Here the CDR3 reads CASSPRIGGGEQFF. CDR3 nucleotide sequence: TGTGCCAGCAGCCCTCGGATTGGCGGCGGTGAGCAGTTCTTC.

This clonotype has a count of ten or more. The chain links TRBV28 to TRBJ1-2; unclear D gene. The CDR3 contains 12 residues. The germline V gene has CDR1 MDHEN and CDR2 SYDVKM. With 5 bases removed from V and 4 bases from J, the gap between germline ends came to 8 bases. CDR3 sequence: CASSAVLYGYTF. The CDR3 coding sequence is TGTGCCAGCAGTGCAGTACTCTATGGCTACACCTTC.

This clonotype was seen a handful of times. J is TRBJ2-7 and V is TRBV15, with D unresolved. V was clipped by 2 bases and J by 7 bases, with 21 bases between them. The CDR3 runs to 16 residues. In germline, CDR1 is LNHNV, CDR2 YYDKDF (reference sequence). This CDR3 reads CATSRTAADPKDEQYF. CDR3 nucleotides: TGTGCCACCAGCAGAACGGCTGCGGACCCCAAGGATGAGCAGTACTTC.

In nucleotides, the CDR3 is TGCAGTGCGAGGGGGACAGGTGGTGGAAGATCCACCGGGGAGCTGTTTTTT. Its translation is CSARGTGGGRSTGELFF. This chain joins TRBV20-1 and TRBJ2-2; 8 nucleotides match TRBD1. The germline gives CDR1 DFQATT, CDR2 SNEGSKA (reference sequence). V shed 6 bases and J 4 bases; nucleotides not matched to a gene: 16. This CDR3 has 17 amino acids.

The chain is built from TRBV6-1 and TRBJ2-1; 7 bases fit TRBD1. Trimming at V came to 5 bases and at J to 7 bases, leaving 5 bases not matched to a gene. The CDR3 sequence is 13 residues long. The germline V gene has CDR1 MNHNS and CDR2 SASEGT. The CDR3 reads CASSPDRSNEQFF. Written as DNA, the CDR3 is TGTGCCAGCAGTCCGGACAGGTCGAATGAGCAGTTCTTC.

This clonotype showed up many times. The V call is TRBV20-1, the J call TRBJ1-1; D gene ambiguous. V was clipped by 0 bases and J by 7 bases, with 18 bases between them. This CDR3 contains 15 residues. Germline-derived CDR1 and CDR2 are DFQATT and SNEGSKA (reference sequence). Written as DNA, the CDR3 is TGCAGTGCTAGAGATAGTAAGGAATTCCCACTTGAAGCTTTCTTT. It specifies CSARDSKEFPLEAFF.